This T cell receptor beta chain was sequenced in a study of shared clonotypes between healthy human individuals. Germline CDR1 is SGHKS and CDR2 is YYEKEE (reference sequence). CDR3 length equals 15 residues. V was cut by 3 bases and J by 4 bases, with 16 bases left in between. Data came from immunoSEQ multiplex PCR; TCRdb stores just in-frame clones and leaves some out. The sample yields hundreds of thousands of clones, more than 95% seen once. Naive CD8 isolation took CD45RO-negative cells positively selected for CCR7 and excluded terminally differentiated effector memory CD45RA+ cells. The TCR sequence derives from a man aged 25 to 45 in good health. Sequenced: naive CD8+ T cells sorted from blood. The V and J genes are TRBV5-5 and TRBJ1-1; D is ambiguous. CDR3 sequence reads: CASSSKGPGSTEAFF. The CDR3 region has the DNA TGTGCCAGCAGCTCAAAGGGCCCCGGGAGCACTGAAGCTTTCTTT.